This entry describes one T cell receptor beta chain. The sample comes from a study of blood T cell repertoires in COVID-19. The wider study: PBMCs, B-cell-depleted T cells, or T cells were the source of the cDNA or gDNA that made up the material.

V lost 1 base and J 10 bases, leaving 11 bases between the germline ends. The CDR3 loop spans 13 amino acids. Germline CDR1 and CDR2: SGHVS and FQNEAQ. TCRdb keeps only in-frame clones here, not all; method: immunoSEQ multiplex PCR. The repertoire consists of about 55,000 clones, with around four fifths occurring once and the leading ten covering 1.9%. The origin of this receptor is a woman aged 60-75 years with acute or convalescent COVID-19. The specimen sequenced was peripheral blood. The rearrangement uses TRBV7-8 and TRBJ2-1, with D maybe TRBD1 (5 bases). As DNA, the CDR3 is TGTGCCAGCAGCTTAGGGGGCCGGGCCGAGCAGTTCTTC. Residues: CASSLGGRAEQFF.